Below are 16 T cell receptor beta chains sequenced from a single sample in a study of blood T cell repertoires in COVID-19. Produced via immunoSEQ multiplex PCR; TCRdb's table is partial and in-frame only. The sample records around 300,000 clones, more than 80% being singletons. The sample was PBMCs or T cells enriched from blood (not recorded which). The receptor set was obtained from a woman aged 30 to 39 who had recovered from COVID-19.

The rearrangement joins TRBV19 to TRBJ2-7; 9 bases align to TRBD2. V shed 3 bases, J shed 1 base, and the junction held 7 bases outside the gene matches. This CDR3 is 16 amino acids long. Germline CDR1 LNHDA, CDR2 SQIVND (reference sequence). CDR3 in amino acids: CASSIRPGLASYEQYF. CDR3 DNA sequence: TGTGCCAGTAGTATCCGTCCCGGACTAGCGTCCTACGAGCAGTACTTC.

V and J are TRBV6-5 and TRBJ2-1, with 9 bases identical to TRBD2. The J segment lost 10 bases and the V segment lost 7 bases, leaving 11 bases of the junction unmatched. The CDR3 runs 14 residues. CDR1 and CDR2 from the germline V gene are MNHEY and SVGAGI. CDR3: CASNAGGGRWEQFF. CDR3 bases: TGTGCCAGCAACGCGGGAGGGGGCAGATGGGAGCAGTTCTTC.

The gene calls are TRBV10-3 and TRBJ1-2, with TRBD1 matching over 8 bases. This CDR3 comprises 18 residues. Germline CDR1 ENHRY, CDR2 SYGVKD. Unmatched junction bases numbered 10, after V lost 0 bases and J lost 1 base. CDR3 sequence: CAISESLGRGPDNYGYTF. In DNA, the CDR3 is TGTGCCATCAGTGAGTCTCTGGGCAGGGGGCCTGATAACTATGGCTACACCTTC.

The CDR3 nucleotides read TGTGCCTGGAGTGACGACAGTGAAGCTTTCTTT. The encoded protein is CAWSDDSEAFF. The chain couples TRBV30 to TRBJ1-1; weak D call: TRBD1 (5 bases). This CDR3 spans 11 amino acids. The V end lost 1 base, the J end lost 7 bases, and 7 bases lay between the germline ends. Germline V CDR1 and CDR2: GTSNPN, SVGIG (reference sequence). The variable domain in full, with the rest retrieved from reference TRBV30 and TRBJ1-1, is SQTIHQWPATLVQPVGSPLSLECTVEGTSNPNLYWYRQAAGRGLQLLFYSVGIGQISSEVPQNLSASRPQDRQFILSSKKLLLSDSGFYLCAWSDDSEAFFGQGTRLTVV.

The rearrangement uses TRBV7-2 and TRBJ1-5; possibly TRBD1 for D (6 bases). V lost 1 base and J lost 0, with 7 bases in between. Germline CDR1 SGHTA, CDR2 FQGNSA. CDR3 length equals 15 residues. Here the CDR3 reads CASSLGQVSNQPQHF. Written as DNA, the CDR3 is TGTGCCAGCAGCTTAGGACAGGTTAGCAATCAGCCCCAGCATTTT.

A single count supports this clone. This rearrangement joins TRBV4-2 to TRBJ2-3, with TRBD2 matching over 12 bases. CDR3 length: 19 residues. The germline gives CDR1 LGHNA, CDR2 YNFKEQ. V was clipped by 0 bases and J by 6 bases; unmatched bases: 13. DNA for the CDR3: TGTGCCAGCAGCCAAGAACGATCGGGACTAGCGGGTCCCGGGGATACGCAGTATTTT. It encodes CASSQERSGLAGPGDTQYF.

The sample holds one count of this clone. The chain uses TRBV7-2 and TRBJ2-1, with 10 bases aligning to TRBD1. Germline loops: CDR1 SGHTA, CDR2 FQGNSA. With 3 bases clipped from V and 3 bases from J, the junction kept 5 bases outside the gene matches. The CDR3 contains 16 residues. CDR3 sequence reads: CASSLETGGSYNEQFF. The DNA for the CDR3 is TGTGCCAGCAGCTTGGAGACAGGGGGCAGCTACAATGAGCAGTTCTTC.

This chain uses TRBV6-5 with TRBJ2-1, with D hard to call. The CDR3 has 14 residues. Between the trimmed V and J ends, which lost 2 bases and 8 bases, there was a span of 13 bases. Germline V CDR1 and CDR2: MNHEY, SVGAGI. The CDR3 nucleotides are TGTGCCAGCAGTTACCTGTATACTGTAGATGAGCAGTTCTTC. Amino acids: CASSYLYTVDEQFF.

This chain joins TRBV9 and TRBJ1-1; the D is unclear. V was trimmed by 4 bases and J by 3 bases, leaving 10 bases between them. Germline assignment: CDR1 SGDLS and CDR2 YYNGEE. This CDR3 comprises 13 residues. In nucleotides, the CDR3 is TGTGCCAGCAGCCCAGAGGTCTACACTGAAGCTTTCTTT. Its translation is CASSPEVYTEAFF.

This chain links TRBV19 with TRBJ2-6; D perhaps matches TRBD1 (5 bases). V was trimmed by 6 bases and J by 0 bases, leaving 15 bases between them. Germline assignment: CDR1 LNHDA and CDR2 SQIVND (reference sequence). CDR3 size: 17 residues. The CDR3: CASSLKGPGSGANVLTF. In DNA form, the CDR3 reads TGTGCCAGTAGCCTCAAGGGGCCGGGCTCTGGGGCCAACGTCCTGACTTTC.

This clone was found many times. The chain couples TRBV27 to TRBJ2-1; 8 bases map to TRBD2. Germline V CDR1 and CDR2: MNHEY, SMNVEV (reference sequence). The trim removed 5 bases at V and 5 bases at J, leaving 14 bases unmatched. This CDR3 has 17 amino acids. CDR3 bases: TGTGCCAGCAGTCTCCAAGGGAGCGGGAGTCGCCACAATGAGCAGTTCTTC. It specifies CASSLQGSGSRHNEQFF.

This rearrangement joins TRBV5-1 to TRBJ1-2, with a possible D match to TRBD1 (6 bases). This CDR3 contains 13 residues. Trimming took off 4 bases at V and 4 bases at J, with 11 bases between the two ends. Germline values: CDR1 SGHRS, CDR2 YFSETQ. CDR3 coding DNA: TGCGCCAGCAGCCGCAGGGGTGGCTATGGCTACACCTTC. Its translation: CASSRRGGYGYTF.

The chain uses TRBV5-6 and TRBJ1-2; 10 bases match TRBD1. The germline V gene has CDR1 SGHDT and CDR2 YYEEEE. The CDR3 has 14 amino acids. V shed 4 bases and J 7 bases; nucleotides not matched to a gene: 7. CDR3 amino acids: CASSPGQGVIGYTF. CDR3 DNA: TGTGCCAGCAGCCCCGGACAGGGGGTTATTGGCTACACCTTC.

V and J are TRBV19 and TRBJ2-2; 7 bases are a match to TRBD1. V was pared by 5 bases and J by 2 bases, with 5 bases of the junction left unmatched. The germline gives CDR1 LNHDA, CDR2 SQIVND (reference sequence). The CDR3 spans 15 residues. CDR3 in DNA: TGTGCCAGTAGTTTACGGACAGGCAACACCGGGGAGCTGTTTTTT. Translating gives CASSLRTGNTGELFF. The complete variable domain, with remaining parts taken from reference TRBV19 and TRBJ2-2, reads DGGITQSPKYLFRKEGQNVTLSCEQNLNHDAMYWYRQDPGQGLRLIYYSQIVNDFQKGDIAEGYSVSREKKESFPLTVTSAQKNPTAFYLCASSLRTGNTGELFFGEGSRLTVL.

Written as DNA, the CDR3 is TGCGCCAGCAGCCCGGACAGGGGTGCCACAGATACGCAGTATTTT. Translation gives CASSPDRGATDTQYF. The J gene is TRBJ2-3, the V gene TRBV4-3; 9 bases are a match to TRBD1. The CDR3 is 15 amino acids. Trimming took 4 bases from V and 2 from J; bases not matched to a gene: 4. Germline V lookup: CDR1 LGHNA, CDR2 YSLEER.

The chain is built from TRBV5-1 and TRBJ1-4; D gene unclear. Germline-derived CDR1 and CDR2 are SGHRS and YFSETQ. V was trimmed by 3 bases and J by 6 bases, leaving 15 bases between them. The CDR3 extends over 15 amino acids. Here the CDR3 DNA reads TGCGCCAGCAGCTCCGGCGGAGGGAATTATGAAAAACTGTTTTTT. This codes for CASSSGGGNYEKLFF.